The clone carrying this T cell receptor (beta chain) was counted between two and nine times. Its target is unknown. The data were obtained in a study of regulatory T cells in long-lasting Graves disease. The TCR beta library used iRepertoire HTBI primers with Arm-PCR amplification of CDR3. TCRdb reprocessed the multiplex PCR reads via MiXCR and lists one record per CDR3 protein. The sample includes 390,000 or so distinct CDR3 sequences, 10% to 15% of them seen just once. Whole-study findings and limits: Sample size, which was small, may have reduced accuracy.

The CDR3 loop spans 14 amino acids. The ends lost 3 bases at V and 3 bases at J; junction bases unmatched: 4. The time point is: newly diagnosed GD, antithyroid drugs for less than 3 months. TCR sequences were obtained from RNA taken from PBMCs. The sample also formed part of further work on T cells in Graves' hyperthyroidism and ophthalmopathy.

The sample in question was peripheral blood mononuclear cells (PBMCs), obtained at new diagnosis, from a patient treated with antithyroid drugs. The TCR sequence derives from a young woman with Graves disease. This chain links TRBV12-3 or TRBV12-4 with TRBJ1-2; 7 nucleotides line up with TRBD1. The CDR3 sequence: CASSFVQGDYGYTF. CDR3 DNA: TGTGCCAGCAGTTTTGTTCAGGGGGACTATGGCTACACCTTC.